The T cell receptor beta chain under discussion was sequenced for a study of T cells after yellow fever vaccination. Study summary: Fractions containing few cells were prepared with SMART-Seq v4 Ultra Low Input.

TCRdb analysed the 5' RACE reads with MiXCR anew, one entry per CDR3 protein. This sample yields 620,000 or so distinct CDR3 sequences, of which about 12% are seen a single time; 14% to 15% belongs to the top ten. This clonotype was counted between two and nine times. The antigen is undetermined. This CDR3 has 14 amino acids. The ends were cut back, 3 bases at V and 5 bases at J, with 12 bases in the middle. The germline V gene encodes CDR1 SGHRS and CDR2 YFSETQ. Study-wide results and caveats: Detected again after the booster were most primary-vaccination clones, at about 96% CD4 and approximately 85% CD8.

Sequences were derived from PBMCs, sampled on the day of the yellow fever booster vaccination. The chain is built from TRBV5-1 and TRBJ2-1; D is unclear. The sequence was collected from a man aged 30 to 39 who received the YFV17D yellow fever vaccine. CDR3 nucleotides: TGCGCCAGCAGCTCGAGCTGGGCCCACAATGAGCAGTTCTTC. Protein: CASSSSWAHNEQFF. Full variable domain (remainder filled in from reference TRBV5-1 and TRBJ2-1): KAGVTQTPRYLIKTRGQQVTLSCSPISGHRSVSWYQQTPGQGLQFLFEYFSETQRNKGNFPGRFSGRQFSNSRSEMNVSTLELGDSALYLCASSSSWAHNEQFFGPGTRLTVL.